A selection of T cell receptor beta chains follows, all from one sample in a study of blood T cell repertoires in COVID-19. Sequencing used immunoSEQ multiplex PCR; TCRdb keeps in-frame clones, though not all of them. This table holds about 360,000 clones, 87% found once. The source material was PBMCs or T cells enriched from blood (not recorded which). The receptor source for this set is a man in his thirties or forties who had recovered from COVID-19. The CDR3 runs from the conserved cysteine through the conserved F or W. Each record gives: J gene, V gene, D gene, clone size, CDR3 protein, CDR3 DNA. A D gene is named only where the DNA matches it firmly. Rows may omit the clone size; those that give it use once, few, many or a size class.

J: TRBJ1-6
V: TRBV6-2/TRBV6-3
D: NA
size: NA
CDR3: CASSYSRESLHF
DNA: TGTGCCAGCAGTTACTCGCGGGAGTCCCTCCACTTT

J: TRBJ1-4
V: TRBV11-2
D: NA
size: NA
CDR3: CASRQEATNEKLFF
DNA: TGTGCCAGCAGGCAAGAGGCAACTAATGAAAAACTGTTTTTT

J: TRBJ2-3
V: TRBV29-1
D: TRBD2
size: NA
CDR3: CSGGSGGARDTQYF
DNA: TGCAGCGGAGGTAGCGGGGGGGCAAGAGATACGCAGTATTTT

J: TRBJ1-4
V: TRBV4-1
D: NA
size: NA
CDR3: CASSQDSAGLRTNEKLFF
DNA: TGCGCCAGCAGCCAAGATTCGGCAGGGCTCCGGACTAATGAAAAACTGTTTTTT

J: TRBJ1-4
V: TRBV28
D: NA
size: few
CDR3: CASSWEQGKLFF
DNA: TGTGCCAGCAGTTGGGAACAGGGAAAACTGTTTTTT

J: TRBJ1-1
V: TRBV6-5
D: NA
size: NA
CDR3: CASRGGTTNTEAFF
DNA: TGTGCCAGCAGGGGTGGGACAACCAACACTGAAGCTTTCTTT

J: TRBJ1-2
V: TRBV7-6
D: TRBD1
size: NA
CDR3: CASSFDRDGYTF
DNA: TGTGCCAGCAGCTTCGACAGGGATGGCTACACCTTC

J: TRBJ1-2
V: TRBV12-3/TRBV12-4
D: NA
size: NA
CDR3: CASSFPSNYGYTF
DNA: TGTGCCAGCAGTTTCCCCAGTAACTATGGCTACACCTTC

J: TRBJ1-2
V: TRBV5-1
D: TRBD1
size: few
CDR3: CASSPRDRVAYGYTF
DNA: TGCGCCAGCAGCCCCAGGGACAGGGTGGCCTATGGCTACACCTTC

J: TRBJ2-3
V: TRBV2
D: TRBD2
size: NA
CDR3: CASSDGGGAGDTQYF
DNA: TGTGCCAGCAGTGATGGCGGGGGGGCTGGAGATACGCAGTATTTT

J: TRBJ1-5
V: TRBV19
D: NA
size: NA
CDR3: CASRLVQQSGTWGARGNQPQHF
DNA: TGTGCCAGTCGGCTTGTTCAGCAGTCAGGAACATGGGGAGCCCGAGGAAATCAGCCCCAGCATTTT

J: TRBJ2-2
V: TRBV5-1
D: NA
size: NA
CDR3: CASSLSGSTGELFF
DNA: TGCGCCAGCAGTTTGTCAGGGTCCACCGGGGAGCTGTTTTTT